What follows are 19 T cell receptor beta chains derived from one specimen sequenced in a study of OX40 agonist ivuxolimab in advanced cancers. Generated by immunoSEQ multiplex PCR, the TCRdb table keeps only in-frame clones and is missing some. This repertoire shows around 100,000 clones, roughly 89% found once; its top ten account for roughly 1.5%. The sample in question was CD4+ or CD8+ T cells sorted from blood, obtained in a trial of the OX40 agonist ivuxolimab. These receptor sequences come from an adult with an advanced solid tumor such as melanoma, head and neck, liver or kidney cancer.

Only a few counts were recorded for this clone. CDR3 sequence: CASSGGGLAGAYEQYF. Written as DNA, the CDR3 is TGCGCCAGCAGCGGGGGAGGACTAGCGGGGGCCTACGAGCAGTACTTC. The chain uses TRBV5-1 and TRBJ2-7, with 13 bases that match TRBD2. V lost 4 bases, J lost 2 bases, and 6 bases stayed unmatched. Germline CDR1 is SGHRS and CDR2 is YFSETQ. This CDR3 comprises 16 residues.

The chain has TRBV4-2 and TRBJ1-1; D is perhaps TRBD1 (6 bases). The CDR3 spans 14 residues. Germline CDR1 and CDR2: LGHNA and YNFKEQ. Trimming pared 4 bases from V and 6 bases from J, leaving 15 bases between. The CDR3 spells CASSLPGGVAEAFF. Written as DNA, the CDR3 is TGTGCCAGCAGCCTTCCCGGGGGCGTAGCTGAAGCTTTCTTT.

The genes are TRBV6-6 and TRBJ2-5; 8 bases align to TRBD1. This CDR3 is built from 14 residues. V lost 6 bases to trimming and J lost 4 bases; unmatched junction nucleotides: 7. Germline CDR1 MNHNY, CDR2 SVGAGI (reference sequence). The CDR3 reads CASRSSGGAETQYF. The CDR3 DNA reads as TGTGCCAGCAGGAGTTCAGGGGGCGCAGAGACCCAGTACTTC.

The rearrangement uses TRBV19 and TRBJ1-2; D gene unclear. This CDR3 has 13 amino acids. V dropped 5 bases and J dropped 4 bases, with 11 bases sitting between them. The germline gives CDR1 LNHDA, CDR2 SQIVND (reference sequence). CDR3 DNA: TGTGCCAGTAGTTCCCTGGAGGGCTATGGCTACACCTTC. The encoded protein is CASSSLEGYGYTF.

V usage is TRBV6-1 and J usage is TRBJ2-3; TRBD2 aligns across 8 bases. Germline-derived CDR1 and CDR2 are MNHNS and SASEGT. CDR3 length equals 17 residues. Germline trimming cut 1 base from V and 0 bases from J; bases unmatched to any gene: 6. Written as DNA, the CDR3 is TGTGCCAGCAGTGAAGAGGTTAGCGGGGTTAGCACAGATACGCAGTATTTT. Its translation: CASSEEVSGVSTDTQYF.

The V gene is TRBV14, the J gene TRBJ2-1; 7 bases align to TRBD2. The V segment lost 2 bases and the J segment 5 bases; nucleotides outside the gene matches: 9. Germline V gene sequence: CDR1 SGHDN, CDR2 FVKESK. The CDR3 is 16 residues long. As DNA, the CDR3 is TGTGCCAGCAGCCAATTAAGCGGGGCCTTAAACAATGAGCAGTTCTTC. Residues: CASSQLSGALNNEQFF.

As DNA, the CDR3 is TGTGCCAGCAGCTTGCGAGGCGGAGGTACCAATGAGCAGTTCTTC. It specifies CASSLRGGGTNEQFF. The gene calls are TRBV11-3 and TRBJ2-1; a weak D match, TRBD2 (5 bases). Germline V gene sequence: CDR1 SGHNT, CDR2 YENEEA. Between the trimmed V and J ends, which lost 3 bases and 6 bases, there was a span of 15 bases. CDR3 length: 15 residues.

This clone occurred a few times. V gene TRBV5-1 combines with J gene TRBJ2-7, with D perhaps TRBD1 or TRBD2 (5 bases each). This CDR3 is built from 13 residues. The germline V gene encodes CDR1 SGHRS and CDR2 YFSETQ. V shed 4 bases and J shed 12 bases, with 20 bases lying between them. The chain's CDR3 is CASSIRDGEDPYF. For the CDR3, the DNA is TGCGCCAGCAGCATCCGGGACGGTGAGGATCCGTACTTC.

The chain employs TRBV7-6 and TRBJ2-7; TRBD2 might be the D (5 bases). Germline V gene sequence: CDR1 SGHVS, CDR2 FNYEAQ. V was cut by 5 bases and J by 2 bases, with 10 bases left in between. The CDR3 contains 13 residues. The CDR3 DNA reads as TGTGCCAGCAGCCCCCGGGGTCCCTACGAGCAGTACTTC. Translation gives CASSPRGPYEQYF. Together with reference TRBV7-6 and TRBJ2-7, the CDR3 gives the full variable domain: GAGVSQSPRYKVTKRGQDVALRCDPISGHVSLYWYRQALGQGPEFLTYFNYEAQQDKSGLPNDRFSAERPEGSISTLTIQRTEQRDSAMYRCASSPRGPYEQYFGPGTRLTVT.

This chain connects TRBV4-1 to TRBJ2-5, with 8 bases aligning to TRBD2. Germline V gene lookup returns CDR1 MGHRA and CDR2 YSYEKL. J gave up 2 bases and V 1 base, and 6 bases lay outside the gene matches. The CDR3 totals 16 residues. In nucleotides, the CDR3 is TGCGCCAGCAGCCAAGCGAATCTAGCGGGTCAAGAGACCCAGTACTTC. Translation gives CASSQANLAGQETQYF.

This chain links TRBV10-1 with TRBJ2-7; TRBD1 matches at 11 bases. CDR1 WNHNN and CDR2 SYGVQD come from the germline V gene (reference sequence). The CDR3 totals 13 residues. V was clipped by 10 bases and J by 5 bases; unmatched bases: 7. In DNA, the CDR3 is TGCGCCATCCCGGGACAGGGGGACCACGAGCAGTACTTC. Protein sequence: CAIPGQGDHEQYF.

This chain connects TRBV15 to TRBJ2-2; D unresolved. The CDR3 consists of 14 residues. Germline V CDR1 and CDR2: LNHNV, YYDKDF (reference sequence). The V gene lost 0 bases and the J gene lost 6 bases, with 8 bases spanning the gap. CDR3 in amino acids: CATSRDLSPGELFF. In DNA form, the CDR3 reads TGTGCCACCAGCAGAGATCTCTCCCCCGGGGAGCTGTTTTTT.

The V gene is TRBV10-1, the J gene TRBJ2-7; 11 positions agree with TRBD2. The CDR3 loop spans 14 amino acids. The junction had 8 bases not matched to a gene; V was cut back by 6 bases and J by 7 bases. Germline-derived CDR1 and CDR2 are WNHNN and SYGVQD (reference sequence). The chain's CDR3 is CASSPLAGVREQYF. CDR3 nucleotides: TGCGCCAGCAGCCCACTAGCGGGAGTACGGGAGCAGTACTTC.

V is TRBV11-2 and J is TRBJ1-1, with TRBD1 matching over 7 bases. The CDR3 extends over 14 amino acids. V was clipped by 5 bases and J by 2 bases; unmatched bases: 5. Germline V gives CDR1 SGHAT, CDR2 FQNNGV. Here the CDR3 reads CASSAGTANTEAFF. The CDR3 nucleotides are TGTGCCAGCAGCGCCGGGACAGCCAACACTGAAGCTTTCTTT.

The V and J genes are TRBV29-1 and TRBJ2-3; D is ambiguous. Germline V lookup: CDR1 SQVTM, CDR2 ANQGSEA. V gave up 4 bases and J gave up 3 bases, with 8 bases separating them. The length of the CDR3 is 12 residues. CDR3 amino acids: CSVVVGTDTQYF. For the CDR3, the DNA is TGCAGCGTTGTCGTTGGGACAGATACGCAGTATTTT.

The CDR3 reads CASSVDSRSQPQHF. The CDR3 DNA follows: TGTGCCAGCAGCGTAGACTCTCGGAGTCAGCCCCAGCATTTT. The rearrangement links TRBV5-8 to TRBJ1-5, with D hard to call. V was shortened by 4 bases and J by 6 bases, with 14 bases between the two germline ends. There are 14 residues in the CDR3. Per the germline V gene, CDR1 is SGHTS and CDR2 is YDEGEE.

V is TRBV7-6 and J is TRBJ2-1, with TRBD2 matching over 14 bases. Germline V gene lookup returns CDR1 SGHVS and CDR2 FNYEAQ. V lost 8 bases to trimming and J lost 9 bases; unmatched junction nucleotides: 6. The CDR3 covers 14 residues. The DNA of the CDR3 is TGTGCCAGCTCCGGGACTAGCGGGAGTAGTGAGCAGTTCTTC. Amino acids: CASSGTSGSSEQFF.

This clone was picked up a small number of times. CDR3 protein: CASSPPGGPSSLHF. The CDR3 DNA follows: TGTGCCAGCAGCCCTCCTGGGGGCCCCTCGTCCCTCCACTTT. The chain joins TRBV6-5 to TRBJ1-6, with D perhaps TRBD1 (6 bases). V gave up 6 bases and J gave up 14 bases, with 20 bases separating them. Germline V gene lookup returns CDR1 MNHEY and CDR2 SVGAGI. The CDR3 consists of 14 residues.

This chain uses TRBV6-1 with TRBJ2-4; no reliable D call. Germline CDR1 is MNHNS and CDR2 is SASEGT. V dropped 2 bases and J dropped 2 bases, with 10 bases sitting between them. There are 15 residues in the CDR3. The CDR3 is CASSELSSSKNIQYF. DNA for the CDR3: TGTGCCAGCAGTGAATTGAGTAGCTCCAAAAACATTCAGTACTTC.